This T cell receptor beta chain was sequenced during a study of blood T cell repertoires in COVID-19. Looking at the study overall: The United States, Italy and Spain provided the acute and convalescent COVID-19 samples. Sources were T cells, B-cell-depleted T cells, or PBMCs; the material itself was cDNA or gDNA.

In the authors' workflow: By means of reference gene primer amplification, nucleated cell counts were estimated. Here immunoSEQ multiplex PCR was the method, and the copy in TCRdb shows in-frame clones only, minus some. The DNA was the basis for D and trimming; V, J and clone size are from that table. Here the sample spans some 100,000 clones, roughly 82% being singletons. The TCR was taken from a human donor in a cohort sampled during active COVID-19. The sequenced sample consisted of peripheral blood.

CDR3 sequence (DNA): TGCGCCAGCAGTAAACTCCCGGGACAGGGCTACGAGCAGTACTTC. Its protein product is CASSKLPGQGYEQYF. This sequence joins TRBV4-3 and TRBJ2-7; 9 nucleotides agree with TRBD1. The germline V gene encodes CDR1 LGHNA and CDR2 YSLEER. There are 15 residues in the CDR3. Trimming at V came to 6 bases and at J to 3 bases, leaving 9 bases not matched to a gene.